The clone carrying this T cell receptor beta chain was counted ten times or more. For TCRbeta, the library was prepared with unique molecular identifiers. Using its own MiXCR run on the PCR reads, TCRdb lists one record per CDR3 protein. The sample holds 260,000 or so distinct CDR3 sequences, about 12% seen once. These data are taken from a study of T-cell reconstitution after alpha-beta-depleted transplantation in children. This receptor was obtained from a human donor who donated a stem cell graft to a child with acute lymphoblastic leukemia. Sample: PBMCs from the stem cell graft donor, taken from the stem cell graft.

This chain's CDR3 is CSAHMGATDTQYF. The CDR3 DNA follows: TGCAGTGCTCACATGGGGGCAACAGATACGCAGTATTTT. The chain joins TRBV20-1 to TRBJ2-3; perhaps TRBD1 as D (6 bases). Trimming stripped 5 bases from V and 3 bases from J, with 12 bases between. The germline V gene has CDR1 DFQATT and CDR2 SNEGSKA (reference sequence). The CDR3 loop spans 13 amino acids.